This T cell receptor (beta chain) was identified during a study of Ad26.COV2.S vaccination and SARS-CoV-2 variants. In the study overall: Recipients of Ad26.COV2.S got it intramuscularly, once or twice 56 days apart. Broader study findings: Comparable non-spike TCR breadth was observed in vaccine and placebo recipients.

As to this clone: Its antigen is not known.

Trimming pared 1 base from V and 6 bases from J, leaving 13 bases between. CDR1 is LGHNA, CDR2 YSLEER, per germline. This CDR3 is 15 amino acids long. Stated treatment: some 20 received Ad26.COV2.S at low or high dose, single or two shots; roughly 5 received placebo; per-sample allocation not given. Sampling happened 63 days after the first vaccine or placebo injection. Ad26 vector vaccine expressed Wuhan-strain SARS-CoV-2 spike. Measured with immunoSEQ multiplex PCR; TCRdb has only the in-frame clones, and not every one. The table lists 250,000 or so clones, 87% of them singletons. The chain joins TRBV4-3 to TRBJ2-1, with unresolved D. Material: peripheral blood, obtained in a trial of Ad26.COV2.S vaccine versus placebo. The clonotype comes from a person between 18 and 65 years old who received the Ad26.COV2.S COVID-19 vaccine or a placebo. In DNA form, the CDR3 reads TGCGCCAGCAGCCAAGGTCCCGGCTTACTCAATGAGCAGTTCTTC. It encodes CASSQGPGLLNEQFF.